This T cell receptor beta chain was identified during a study of PD-1 blockade in classical Hodgkin lymphoma. The repertoire was sequenced with immunoSEQ multiplex PCR; TCRdb's copy has only in-frame clones and lacks some. The table has over 9,000 clones, about 88% seen once. The CDR3 has 15 residues. Germline trimming cut 0 bases from V and 8 bases from J; bases unmatched to any gene: 10. The germline gives CDR1 SGHRS, CDR2 YFSETQ. As for time point: cycle 4 day 1 (C4D1), after about 6 weeks of nivolumab. Autologous stem cell transplantation was followed by relapse in every patient, and brentuximab vedotin exposure varied. Thawed PBMCs underwent magnetic negative selection to obtain purified CD8+ T cells.

The V and J genes are TRBV5-1 and TRBJ1-2; 7 bases map to TRBD1. The sequences come from CD8+ T cells from blood, collected before the fourth cycle of nivolumab. The clonotype was recovered from a human donor with classical Hodgkin lymphoma. The donor label of this sample is uncertain. The CDR3: CASSLDSVTGLGYTF. The CDR3, as DNA: TGCGCCAGCAGCTTGGATTCGGTGACAGGGCTCGGCTACACCTTC.